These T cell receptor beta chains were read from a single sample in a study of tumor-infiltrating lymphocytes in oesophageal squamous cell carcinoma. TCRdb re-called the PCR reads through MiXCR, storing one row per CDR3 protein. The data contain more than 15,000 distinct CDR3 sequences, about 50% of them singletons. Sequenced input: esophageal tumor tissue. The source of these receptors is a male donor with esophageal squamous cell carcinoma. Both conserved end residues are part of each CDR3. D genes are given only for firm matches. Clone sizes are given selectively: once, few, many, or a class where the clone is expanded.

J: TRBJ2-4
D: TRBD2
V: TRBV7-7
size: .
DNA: TGTGCCAGCAGCATAGGGACTAGCGGGAGCACAGATACGCAGTACTTC
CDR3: CASSIGTSGSTDTQYF

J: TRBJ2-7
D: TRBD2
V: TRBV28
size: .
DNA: TGTGCCAGCCGCGGGGGGAGCTCCTACGAGCAGTACTTC
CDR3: CASRGGSSYEQYF

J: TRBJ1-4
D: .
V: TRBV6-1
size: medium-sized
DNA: TGTGCCAGCAGCAACCCCATCTTGGGCAATGAAAAACTGTTTTTT
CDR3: CASSNPILGNEKLFF

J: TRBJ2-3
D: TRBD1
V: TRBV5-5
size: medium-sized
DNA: TGTGCCAGCAGCTCCGGGACAGGGACAGATACGCAGTATTTT
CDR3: CASSSGTGTDTQYF

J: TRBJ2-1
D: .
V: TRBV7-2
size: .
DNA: TGTGCCAGCACCCAAGCACAGGGGGGGAGTGAGCAGTTCTTC
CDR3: CASTQAQGGSEQFF

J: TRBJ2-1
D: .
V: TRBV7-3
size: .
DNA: TGTGCCAGCAGCTTAACGCCCCAGGGGGGTGAGCAGTTCTTC
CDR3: CASSLTPQGGEQFF

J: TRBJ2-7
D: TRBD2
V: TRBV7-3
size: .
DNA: TGTGCCAGCAGCTTCTTAGCGGGAGGGCCGTTGAGCTCCTACGAGCAGTACTTC
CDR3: CASSFLAGGPLSSYEQYF

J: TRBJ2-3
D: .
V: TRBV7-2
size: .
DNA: TGTGCCAGCAGCTTATTGAATACGCAGTATTTT
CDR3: CASSLLNTQYF

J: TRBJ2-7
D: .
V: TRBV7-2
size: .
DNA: TGTGCCAGCAGCCTCGGGCGCGTAAATACTATCTACGAGCAGTACTTC
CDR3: CASSLGRVNTIYEQYF

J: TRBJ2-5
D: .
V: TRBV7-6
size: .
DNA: TGTGCCAGCAGCTTACGGCAGGGACAAGAGACCCAGTACTTC
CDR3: CASSLRQGQETQYF

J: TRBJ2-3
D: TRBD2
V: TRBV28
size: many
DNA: TGTGCCAGCAGTTTCCTAGCGGGAACAGATACGCAGTATTTT
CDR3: CASSFLAGTDTQYF

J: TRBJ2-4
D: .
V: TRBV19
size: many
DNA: TGTGCCAGCCAGCAGGGGTACCTAGCCAAAAACATTCAGTACTTC
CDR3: CASQQGYLAKNIQYF

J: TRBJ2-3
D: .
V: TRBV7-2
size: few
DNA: TGTGCCAGCAGCTTTTCGAGCGGGTTTAGCACAGATACGCAGTATTTT
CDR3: CASSFSSGFSTDTQYF

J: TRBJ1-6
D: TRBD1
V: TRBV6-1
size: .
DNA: TGTGCCAGCAGGGACAGGGTTAATTCACCCCTCCACTTC
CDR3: CASRDRVNSPLHF

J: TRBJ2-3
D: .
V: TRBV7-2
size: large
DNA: TGTGCCAGCAGCCCCTTGGGACGCACAGATACGCAGTATTTT
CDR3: CASSPLGRTDTQYF

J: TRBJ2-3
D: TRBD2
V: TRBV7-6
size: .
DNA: TGTGCCAGCAGCTTTTTGGGAGGGGATACGCAGTATTTT
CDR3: CASSFLGGDTQYF

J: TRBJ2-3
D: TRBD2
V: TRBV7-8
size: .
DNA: TGTGCCAGCAGCTTGATACTAGCGGGAGGAAAAACAGATACGCAGTATTTT
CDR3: CASSLILAGGKTDTQYF

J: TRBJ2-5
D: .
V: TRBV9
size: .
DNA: TGTGCCAGCAGCGTAGCGCCCGCGAGTTACAATGAGCAGTACTTC
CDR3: CASSVAPASYNEQYF

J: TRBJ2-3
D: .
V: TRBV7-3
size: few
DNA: TGTGCCAGCAGCTTAATCGGCGGGAGCACAGATACGCAGTATTTT
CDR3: CASSLIGGSTDTQYF